Listed below are T cell receptor beta chains from one sample, sequenced in a study of radiation and T cells in renal cell carcinoma. Profiled with immunoSEQ multiplex PCR; TCRdb holds only in-frame clones, not every one. The table records 70,000 to 95,000 clones, approximately 80% of them present only once. Sequences were derived from blood, sampled from a patient whose treatment included radiotherapy and nephrectomy. Receptors originate from a man aged 55-75 years with renal cell carcinoma. Each CDR3 is given with its conserved first and last residue. A D gene is named only where the DNA matches it firmly. Clone size is shown for a subset of rows, as once, few, many or a class of expanded clone.

J gene	clone size	V gene	D gene	CDR3 DNA	CDR3 protein
TRBJ2-5	NA	TRBV19	TRBD1	TGTGCCAGTAGTATTTTTGGGACAGGACAGGGGGCGCAGACCCAGTACTTC	CASSIFGTGQGAQTQYF
TRBJ2-7	NA	TRBV14	NA	TGTGCCAGCAGCCAAGTCAGAGGCAGGAGCTCCTACGAGCAGTACTTC	CASSQVRGRSSYEQYF
TRBJ1-1	NA	TRBV7-9	NA	TGTGCCAGCAGCTTAGAGGGCGCCACTGAAGCTTTCTTT	CASSLEGATEAFF
TRBJ1-4	NA	TRBV28	NA	TGTGCCAGCAGTCTGTTCGGGGGGCATGAAAAACTGTTTTTT	CASSLFGGHEKLFF
TRBJ2-7	NA	TRBV29-1	TRBD2	TGCAGCGTTGAAGAACTAGCGGGCAAGCCCTACGAGCAGTACTTC	CSVEELAGKPYEQYF
TRBJ2-5	NA	TRBV10-3	NA	TGTGCCATCACGAGGGGAGGGGGAGAGACCCAGTACTTC	CAITRGGGETQYF
TRBJ2-1	NA	TRBV18	NA	TGTGCCAGCTCACCTCGGCCCCATGAGCAGTTCTTC	CASSPRPHEQFF
TRBJ2-3	NA	TRBV28	TRBD2	TGTGCCAGCCCTCCCCCAGCGGGACTAGCGGGAGGGGACCTCACAGATACGCAGTATTTT	CASPPPAGLAGGDLTDTQYF
TRBJ2-1	NA	TRBV4-2	TRBD1	TGTGCCAGCAGCCCGACCGGGACAGGGAACTACAATGAGCAGTTCTTC	CASSPTGTGNYNEQFF
TRBJ2-7	once	TRBV29-1	NA	TGCAGCGTTGCTCGGGACGACGGGAGCGAGCAGTACTTC	CSVARDDGSEQYF
TRBJ2-5	few	TRBV28	NA	TGTGCCAGCAGTTCGCCCCCTTCGCCCCAGTACTTC	CASSSPPSPQYF
TRBJ1-1	NA	TRBV7-9	TRBD1	TGTGCCAGCAGTGGACAGGGGGTCACTGAAGCTTTCTTT	CASSGQGVTEAFF
TRBJ1-2	once	TRBV9	NA	TGTGCCAGCAGCGTAGAAGGTGACAGTCTCTATGGCTACACCTTC	CASSVEGDSLYGYTF
TRBJ2-5	NA	TRBV19	TRBD2	TGTGCCAGTAGTATCCGGCTAGCGGGAGAGACCCAGTACTTC	CASSIRLAGETQYF
TRBJ2-3	NA	TRBV15	NA	TGTGCCACCAGCAGAGGGAACGTAGATACGCAGTATTTT	CATSRGNVDTQYF
TRBJ1-4	NA	TRBV4-1	NA	TGCGCCAGCAGCCAAGCGGATTTTAGGGCAGGGGTTGACGAAAAACTGTTTTTT	CASSQADFRAGVDEKLFF
TRBJ1-4	NA	TRBV30	NA	TGTGCCGGAAGGGGGGTTGAGGAAAAACTGTTTTTT	CAGRGVEEKLFF
TRBJ2-1	few	TRBV5-1	NA	TGCGCCAGCAGCTTGATGCACAATGAGCAGTTCTTC	CASSLMHNEQFF
TRBJ2-3	NA	TRBV4-3	NA	TGCGCCAGCAGCCAGAGGAGCGGAAGCACAGATACGCAGTATTTT	CASSQRSGSTDTQYF
TRBJ1-6	NA	TRBV6-6	NA	TGTGCCAGCAGTTACCGGGGACGTCAAGCGGCACCCCTCCACTTT	CASSYRGRQAAPLHF
TRBJ1-2	NA	TRBV4-3	NA	TGCGCCAGCAGCCAAGTAACCCAGGCAGGCTACACCTTC	CASSQVTQAGYTF
TRBJ2-7	NA	TRBV4-3	NA	TGCGCCAGCAGCCAAGTGTCTACTGGGGGGTACGAGCAGTACTTC	CASSQVSTGGYEQYF
TRBJ2-1	NA	TRBV13	NA	TGTGCCAGCAGCCCAACCAGTGGTCTAAATGAGCAGTTCTTC	CASSPTSGLNEQFF
TRBJ2-1	NA	TRBV7-8	TRBD1	TGTGCCAGCAGCCTCCGGGACAGGGGGCTAGTTGAGCAGTTCTTC	CASSLRDRGLVEQFF
TRBJ2-7	NA	TRBV6-1	NA	TGTGCCAGCAGTGTCCGGGACAACTACGAGCAGTACTTC	CASSVRDNYEQYF
TRBJ2-7	NA	TRBV14	NA	TGTGCCAGCCCCGATTATTCTCTAGAAAGAAACTTC	CASPDYSLERNF
TRBJ2-7	NA	TRBV10-2	NA	TGCGCCAGCAGGGCAGGGGCGGTCGAGCAGTACTTC	CASRAGAVEQYF
TRBJ1-4	NA	TRBV7-9	NA	TGTGCCAGCAGCTTCTTAACCGAAAAACTGTTTTTT	CASSFLTEKLFF
TRBJ2-1	NA	TRBV15	NA	TGTGCCACCAGCAGAGTTGGGGGCACCGATGAGCAGTTCTTC	CATSRVGGTDEQFF
TRBJ2-5	NA	TRBV14	TRBD1	TGTGCCAGCAATAGGGGACAGGGGGCCCAAGAGACCCAGTACTTC	CASNRGQGAQETQYF
TRBJ2-1	NA	TRBV6-6	TRBD2	TGTGCCACCGAGGGACTAGCGGGATACAATGAGCAGTTCTTC	CATEGLAGYNEQFF
TRBJ2-1	NA	TRBV5-8	NA	TGTGCCAGCAGCTTGAGCAGGGCCTTCTTAAACAATGAGCAGTTCTTC	CASSLSRAFLNNEQFF
TRBJ1-3	NA	TRBV5-1	TRBD1	TGCGCCAGCAGCTTAACAACAGGGGAAAACACCATATATTTT	CASSLTTGENTIYF
TRBJ2-5	NA	TRBV30	NA	TGTGCCTGGAGTGTAGAGTCTGGCGGTCAAGAGACCCAGTACTTC	CAWSVESGGQETQYF
TRBJ2-7	NA	TRBV7-2	NA	TGTGCCAGCACCCGAATTGCGGACGAGCAGTACTTC	CASTRIADEQYF
TRBJ2-7	NA	TRBV23-1	TRBD1	TGCGCCAGCAGTCAATTAAGAGACAGGGCCTACGAGCAGTACTTC	CASSQLRDRAYEQYF
TRBJ2-5	NA	TRBV6-1	NA	TGTGCCAGCAGTGTTGAATGGGAGACCCAGTACTTC	CASSVEWETQYF
TRBJ2-1	NA	TRBV11-2	TRBD2	TGTGCCAGCAGCGGACCGGGACTAGCGGCCTACAATGAGCAGTTCTTC	CASSGPGLAAYNEQFF
TRBJ2-1	NA	TRBV4-1	TRBD2	TGCGCCAGCAGCCTACCTCCTGGGGGGGGGATGAGCGACAATGAGCAGTTCTTC	CASSLPPGGGMSDNEQFF
TRBJ2-3	NA	TRBV7-9	TRBD2	TGTGCCAGCAACCTGGGAGCGGGAGGGCCTGGTGATACGCAGTATTTT	CASNLGAGGPGDTQYF
TRBJ2-2	NA	TRBV19	NA	TGTGCCAGTAGTACCACGCTCAGGAACACCGGGGAGCTGTTTTTT	CASSTTLRNTGELFF
TRBJ2-1	medium-sized	TRBV27	TRBD2	TGTGCCAGCAGTTTGGCTAGCGGGGCTGGCAATGAGCAGTTCTTC	CASSLASGAGNEQFF
TRBJ2-7	NA	TRBV11-1	TRBD2	TGTGCCAGCAGCTTAGAGGTTGGCGGGAGCTCAAGCGAGCAGTACTTC	CASSLEVGGSSSEQYF
TRBJ1-1	NA	TRBV28	NA	TGTGCCAGCAGTTTCCTGACAGGAATGCGCTTAATGAACACTGAAGCTTTCTTT	CASSFLTGMRLMNTEAFF
TRBJ2-1	NA	TRBV4-3	TRBD2	TGCGCCAGCAGCCAAGTGAGGACTAGCGGGAATTATGAGCAGTTCTTC	CASSQVRTSGNYEQFF
TRBJ2-1	NA	TRBV10-1	NA	TGCGCCAGCAGTGAGAGGCAGAGCTCCTACAATGAGCAGTTCTTC	CASSERQSSYNEQFF
TRBJ1-1	NA	TRBV29-1	NA	TGCAGCGTTGACGACACCCTGAACACTGAAGCTTTCTTT	CSVDDTLNTEAFF
TRBJ2-1	NA	TRBV9	NA	TGTGCCAGCAGCCTTCGGCCAGAGCGGAATGAGCAGTTCTTC	CASSLRPERNEQFF
TRBJ2-7	NA	TRBV11-2	TRBD2	TGTGCCAGCAGCGGCGGGACTAGCGGGCTTCAATCCTACGAGCAGTACTTC	CASSGGTSGLQSYEQYF
TRBJ1-1	NA	TRBV27	NA	TGTGCCAGCAGCCTCCAGTGGGGGATCACTGAAGCTTTCTTT	CASSLQWGITEAFF